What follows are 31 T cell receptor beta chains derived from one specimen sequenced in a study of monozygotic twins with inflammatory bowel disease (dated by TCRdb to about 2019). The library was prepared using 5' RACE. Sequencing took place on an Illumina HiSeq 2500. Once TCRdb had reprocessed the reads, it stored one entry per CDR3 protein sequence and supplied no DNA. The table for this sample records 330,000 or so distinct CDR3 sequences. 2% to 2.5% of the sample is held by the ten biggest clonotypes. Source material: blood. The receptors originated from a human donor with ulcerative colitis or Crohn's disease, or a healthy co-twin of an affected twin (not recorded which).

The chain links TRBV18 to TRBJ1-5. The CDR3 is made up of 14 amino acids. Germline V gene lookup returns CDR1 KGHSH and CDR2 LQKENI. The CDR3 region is CASSPGYSNQPQHF.

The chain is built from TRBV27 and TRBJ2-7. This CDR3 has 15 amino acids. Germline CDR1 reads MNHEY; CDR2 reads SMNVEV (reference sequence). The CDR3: CASSLKVDFTYEQYF.

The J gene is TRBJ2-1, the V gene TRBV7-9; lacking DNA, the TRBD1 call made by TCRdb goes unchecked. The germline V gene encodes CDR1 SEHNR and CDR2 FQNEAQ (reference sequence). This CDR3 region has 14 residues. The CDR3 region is CASSEGDRDNEQFF.

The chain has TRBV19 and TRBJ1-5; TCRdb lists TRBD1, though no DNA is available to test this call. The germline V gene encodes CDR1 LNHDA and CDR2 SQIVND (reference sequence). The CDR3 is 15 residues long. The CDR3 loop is CASSTADRAGQPQHF. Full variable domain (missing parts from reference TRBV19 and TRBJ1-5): DGGITQSPKYLFRKEGQNVTLSCEQNLNHDAMYWYRQDPGQGLRLIYYSQIVNDFQKGDIAEGYSVSREKKESFPLTVTSAQKNPTAFYLCASSTADRAGQPQHFGDGTRLSIL.

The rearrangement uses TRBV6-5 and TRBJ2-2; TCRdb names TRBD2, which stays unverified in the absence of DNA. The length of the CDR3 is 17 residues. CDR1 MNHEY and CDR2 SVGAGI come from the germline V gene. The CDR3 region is CASSYRLAGVNTGELFF.

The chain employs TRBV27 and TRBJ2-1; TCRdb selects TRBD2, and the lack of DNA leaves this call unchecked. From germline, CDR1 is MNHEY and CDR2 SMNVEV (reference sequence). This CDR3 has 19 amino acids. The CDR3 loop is CASSRAGGPFGASYNEQFF.

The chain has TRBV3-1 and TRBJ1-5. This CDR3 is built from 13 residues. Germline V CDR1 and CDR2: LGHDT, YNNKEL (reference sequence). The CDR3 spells CASSLKGNQPQHF.

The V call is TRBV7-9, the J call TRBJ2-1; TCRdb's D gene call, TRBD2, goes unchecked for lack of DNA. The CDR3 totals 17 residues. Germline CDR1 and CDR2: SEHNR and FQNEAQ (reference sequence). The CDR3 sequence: CASSLKSPSGGKDEQFF. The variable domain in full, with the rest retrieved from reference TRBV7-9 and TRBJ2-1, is DTGVSQNPRHKITKRGQNVTFRCDPISEHNRLYWYRQTLGQGPEFLTYFQNEAQLEKSRLLSDRFSAERPKGSFSTLEIQRTEQGDSAMYLCASSLKSPSGGKDEQFFGPGTRLTVL.

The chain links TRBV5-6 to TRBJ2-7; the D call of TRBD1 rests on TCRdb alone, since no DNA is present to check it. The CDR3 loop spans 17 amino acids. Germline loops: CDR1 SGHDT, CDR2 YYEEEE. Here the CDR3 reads CASSLGWDGTGTYEQYF.

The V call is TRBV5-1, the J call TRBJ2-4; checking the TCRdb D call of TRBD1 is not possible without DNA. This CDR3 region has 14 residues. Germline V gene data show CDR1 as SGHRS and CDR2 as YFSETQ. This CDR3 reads CASSLSDRVNMQYF.

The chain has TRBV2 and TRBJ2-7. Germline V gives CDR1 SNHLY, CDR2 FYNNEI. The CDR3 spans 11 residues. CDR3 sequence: CASRLSYEQYF.

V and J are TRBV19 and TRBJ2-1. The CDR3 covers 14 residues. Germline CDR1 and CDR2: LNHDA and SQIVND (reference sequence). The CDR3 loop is CASSQGSPYNEQFF.

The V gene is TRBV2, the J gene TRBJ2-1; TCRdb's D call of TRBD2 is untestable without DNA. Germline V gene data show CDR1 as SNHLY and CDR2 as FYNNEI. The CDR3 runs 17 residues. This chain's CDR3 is CASSDAPPRGDYNEQFF.

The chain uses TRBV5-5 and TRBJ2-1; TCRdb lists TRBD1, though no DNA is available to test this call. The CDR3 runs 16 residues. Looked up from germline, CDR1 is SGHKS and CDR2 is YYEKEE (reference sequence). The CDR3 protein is CASTLSARGLYNEQFF.

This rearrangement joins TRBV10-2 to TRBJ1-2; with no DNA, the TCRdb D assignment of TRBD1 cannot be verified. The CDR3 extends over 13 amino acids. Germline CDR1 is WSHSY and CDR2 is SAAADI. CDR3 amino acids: CASRPQGSDGYTF.

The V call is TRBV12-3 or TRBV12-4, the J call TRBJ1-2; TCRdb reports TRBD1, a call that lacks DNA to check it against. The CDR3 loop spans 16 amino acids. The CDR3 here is CASSLASTGHFYGYTF.

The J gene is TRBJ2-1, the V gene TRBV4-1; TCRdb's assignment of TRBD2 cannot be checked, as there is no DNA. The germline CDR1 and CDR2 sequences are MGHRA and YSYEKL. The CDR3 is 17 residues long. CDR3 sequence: CASRQHLWGGGDNEQFF.

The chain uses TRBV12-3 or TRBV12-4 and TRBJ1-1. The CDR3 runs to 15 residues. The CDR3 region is CASSLSTRENTEAFF.

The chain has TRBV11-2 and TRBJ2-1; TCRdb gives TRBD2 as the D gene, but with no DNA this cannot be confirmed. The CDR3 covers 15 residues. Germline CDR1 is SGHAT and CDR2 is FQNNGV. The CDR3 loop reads CASSPTGLSYNEQFF. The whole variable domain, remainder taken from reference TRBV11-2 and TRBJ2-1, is EAGVAQSPRYKIIEKRQSVAFWCNPISGHATLYWYQQILGQGPKLLIQFQNNGVVDDSQLPKDRFSAERLKGVDSTLKIQPAKLEDSAVYLCASSPTGLSYNEQFFGPGTRLTVL.

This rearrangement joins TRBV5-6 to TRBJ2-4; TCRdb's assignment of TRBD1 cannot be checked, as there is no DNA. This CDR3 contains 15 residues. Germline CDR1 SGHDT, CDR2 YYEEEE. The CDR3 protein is CASSRDRPAKNIQYF.

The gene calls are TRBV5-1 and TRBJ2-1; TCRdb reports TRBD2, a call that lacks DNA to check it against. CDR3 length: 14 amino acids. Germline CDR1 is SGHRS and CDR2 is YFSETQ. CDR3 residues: CASGEGEPYNEQFF.

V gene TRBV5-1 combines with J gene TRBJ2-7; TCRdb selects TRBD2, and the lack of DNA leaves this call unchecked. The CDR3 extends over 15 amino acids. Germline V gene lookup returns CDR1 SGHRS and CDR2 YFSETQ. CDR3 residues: CASSQGLAVTYEQYF.

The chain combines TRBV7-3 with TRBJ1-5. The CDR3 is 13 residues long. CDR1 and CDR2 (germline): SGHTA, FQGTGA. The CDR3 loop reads CASSLSVGQPQHF. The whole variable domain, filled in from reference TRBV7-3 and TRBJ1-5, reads GAGVSQTPSNKVTEKGKYVELRCDPISGHTALYWYRQSLGQGPEFLIYFQGTGAADDSGLPNDRFFAVRPEGSVSTLKIQRTERGDSAVYLCASSLSVGQPQHFGDGTRLSIL.

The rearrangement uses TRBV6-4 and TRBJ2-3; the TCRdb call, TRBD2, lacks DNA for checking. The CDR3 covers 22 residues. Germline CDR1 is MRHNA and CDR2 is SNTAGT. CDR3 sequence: CASSPPPGLAGGWKGITDTQYF.

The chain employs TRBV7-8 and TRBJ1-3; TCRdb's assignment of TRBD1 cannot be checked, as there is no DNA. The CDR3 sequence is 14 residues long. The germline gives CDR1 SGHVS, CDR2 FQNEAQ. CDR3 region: CASSLVAGEDTIYF.

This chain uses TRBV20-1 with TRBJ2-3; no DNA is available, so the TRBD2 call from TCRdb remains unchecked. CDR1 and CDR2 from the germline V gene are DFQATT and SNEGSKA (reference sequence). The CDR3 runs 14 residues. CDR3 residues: CSAQREHRTDTQYF.

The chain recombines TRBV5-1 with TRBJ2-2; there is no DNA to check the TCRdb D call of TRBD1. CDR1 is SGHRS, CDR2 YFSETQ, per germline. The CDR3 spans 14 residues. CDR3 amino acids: CASGLQGSTGELFF.

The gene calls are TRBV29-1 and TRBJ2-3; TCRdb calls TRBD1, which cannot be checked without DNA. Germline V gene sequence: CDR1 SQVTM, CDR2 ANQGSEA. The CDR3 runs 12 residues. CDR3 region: CSVGRGPDTQYF.

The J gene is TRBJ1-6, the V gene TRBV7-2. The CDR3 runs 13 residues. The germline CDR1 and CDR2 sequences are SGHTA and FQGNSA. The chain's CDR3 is CASSSYTNSPLHF.

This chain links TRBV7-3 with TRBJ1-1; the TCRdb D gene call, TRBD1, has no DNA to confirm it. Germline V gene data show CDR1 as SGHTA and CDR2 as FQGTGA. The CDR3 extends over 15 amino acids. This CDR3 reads CASSLAGEGNTEAFF. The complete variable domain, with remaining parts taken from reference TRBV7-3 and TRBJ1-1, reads GAGVSQTPSNKVTEKGKYVELRCDPISGHTALYWYRQSLGQGPEFLIYFQGTGAADDSGLPNDRFFAVRPEGSVSTLKIQRTERGDSAVYLCASSLAGEGNTEAFFGQGTRLTVV.

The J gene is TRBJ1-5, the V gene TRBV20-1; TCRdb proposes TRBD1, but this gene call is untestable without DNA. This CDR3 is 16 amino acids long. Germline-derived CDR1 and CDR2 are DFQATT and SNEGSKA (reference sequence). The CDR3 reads CSATDPGQGGNQPQHF.